These 20 T cell receptor beta chains were all obtained from the same sample, sequenced in a study of shared clonotypes between healthy human individuals. Produced via immunoSEQ multiplex PCR; TCRdb's table is partial and in-frame only. The table has 550,000 to 850,000 clones, around 70% seen once. Sequencing was carried out using memory CD4+ T cells sorted from blood. Subset specified: CD45RA-negative fraction. These receptors came from a woman under 40 in good health.

This chain links TRBV2 with TRBJ2-7; D ambiguous. Germline V lookup: CDR1 SNHLY, CDR2 FYNNEI. This CDR3 is 13 amino acids long. Trimming pared 2 bases from V and 5 bases from J, leaving 10 bases between. The chain's CDR3 is CASSERGTHEQYF. The CDR3 DNA reads TGTGCCAGCAGTGAACGAGGAACCCACGAGCAGTACTTC. Full variable domain (rest looked up from reference TRBV2 and TRBJ2-7): EPEVTQTPSHQVTQMGQEVILRCVPISNHLYFYWYRQILGQKVEFLVSFYNNEISEKSEIFDDQFSVERPDGSNFTLKIRSTKLEDSAMYFCASSERGTHEQYFGPGTRLTVT.

Concerning this clone itself: Other DNA sequences within the sample encode an identical CDR3. This chain connects TRBV5-1 to TRBJ2-1; D might be TRBD2 (6 bases). Germline CDR1 is SGHRS and CDR2 is YFSETQ. CDR3 length: 14 residues. Trimming pared 6 bases from V and 5 bases from J, leaving 15 bases between. CDR3 coding DNA: TGCGCCAGCACCCGGGACCAGCGGGACAATGAGCAGTTCTTC. Its translation is CASTRDQRDNEQFF.

This clone was recorded a few times. For the CDR3, the DNA is TGTGCCAGCAATCAAGCTAACTATGGCTACACCTTC. This translates into CASNQANYGYTF. The chain links TRBV5-6 to TRBJ1-2; D is unresolved. This CDR3 contains 12 residues. Germline values: CDR1 SGHDT, CDR2 YYEEEE. Deletions cut 6 bases from V and 0 bases from J, with 6 bases between.

As concerns this clone: Other nucleotide sequences from this sample produce the same CDR3. This chain uses TRBV5-6 with TRBJ1-2; D uncertain. Between the trimmed V and J ends, which lost 0 bases and 2 bases, there was a span of 8 bases. This CDR3 comprises 14 residues. Germline V gene data show CDR1 as SGHDT and CDR2 as YYEEEE. This chain's CDR3 is CASSLGTVNYGYTF. DNA of the CDR3: TGTGCCAGCAGCTTGGGGACCGTCAACTATGGCTACACCTTC.

This clone was found a few times. The chain recombines TRBV2 with TRBJ1-2; possibly TRBD1 for D (6 bases). The CDR3 extends over 16 amino acids. Per germline, CDR1 SNHLY and CDR2 FYNNEI. The V end lost 1 base, the J end lost 5 bases, and 17 bases lay between the germline ends. DNA of the CDR3: TGTGCCAGCAGTGAAGGTTCGGCGGGTCAGGGGTATGGCTACACCTTC. This codes for CASSEGSAGQGYGYTF.

The rearrangement links TRBV27 to TRBJ2-3; D possibly corresponds to TRBD2 (5 bases). V gave up 0 bases and J gave up 6 bases, with 13 bases separating them. Germline V CDR1 and CDR2: MNHEY, SMNVEV (reference sequence). This CDR3 has 15 residues. CDR3 nucleotide sequence: TGTGCCAGCAGTTTATCGGCCGGGATTGCCGATACGCAGTATTTT. This translates into CASSLSAGIADTQYF.

The chain carries TRBV28 and TRBJ1-2; D is ambiguous. This CDR3 has 15 residues. Germline V gene lookup returns CDR1 MDHEN and CDR2 SYDVKM. Trimming left V 3 bases short and J 4 bases short, with 15 bases between. The CDR3 nucleotides are TGTGCCAGCAGTTTTGCGAGCGACATAACCTATGGCTACACCTTC. It yields the protein CASSFASDITYGYTF.

CDR3 loop: CIISGNNYNEQFF. In nucleotides, the CDR3 is TGTATTATTTCGGGGAACAATTACAATGAGCAGTTCTTC. The chain couples TRBV12-5 to TRBJ2-1; D perhaps matches TRBD2 (5 bases). This CDR3 is built from 13 residues. The germline V gene has CDR1 LGHNT and CDR2 FRNRAP.

This clone was seen just once. The rearrangement joins TRBV7-3 to TRBJ2-1, with TRBD1 identical over 10 bases. The CDR3 has 15 amino acids. Germline V lookup: CDR1 SGHTA, CDR2 FQGTGA. Trimming removed 4 bases from V and 3 bases from J; junction bases left unmatched: 3. The CDR3 loop reads CASSSDRGDYNEQFF. The CDR3 nucleotides are TGTGCCAGCAGCTCGGACAGGGGGGACTACAATGAGCAGTTCTTC.

The chain carries TRBV6-5 and TRBJ1-4; maybe TRBD1 (6 bases). Trimming took off 2 bases at V and 7 bases at J, with 11 bases between the two ends. The CDR3 sequence is 14 residues long. Per germline, CDR1 MNHEY and CDR2 SVGAGI. The CDR3 here is CASSYGGGGEKLFF. CDR3 in DNA: TGTGCCAGCAGTTACGGAGGAGGGGGTGAAAAACTGTTTTTT.

The sample holds a few counts of this clone. V gene TRBV11-2 combines with J gene TRBJ2-7; D is perhaps TRBD2 (5 bases). The ends were cut back, 1 base at V and 7 bases at J, with 11 bases in the middle. This CDR3 contains 13 residues. Germline lookup yields CDR1 SGHAT and CDR2 FQNNGV. CDR3 sequence: CASSLGRVLEQYF. CDR3 nucleotides: TGTGCCAGCAGCTTAGGGCGGGTCCTTGAGCAGTACTTC.

Concerning this clone itself: This may be a read error, as it is one base from a much larger clone. The chain uses TRBV7-2 and TRBJ2-7, with D hard to call. Germline lookup yields CDR1 SGHTA and CDR2 FQGNSA. CDR3 length equals 11 residues. V lost 7 bases, J lost 3 bases, and 7 bases lay in between. The CDR3 DNA reads as TGTGCCAGCACCTTCTACTACGAGCAGTACTTC. Its protein is CASTFYYEQYF.

The chain uses TRBV11-2 and TRBJ1-4, with unresolved D. The CDR3 runs 15 residues. The germline V gene encodes CDR1 SGHAT and CDR2 FQNNGV. The germline V and J ends were trimmed by 3 bases and 8 bases, with 16 bases remaining between them. Here the CDR3 reads CASSFNLQAREKLFF. The DNA of the CDR3 is TGTGCCAGCAGCTTCAATCTCCAGGCGAGAGAAAAACTGTTTTTT.

The chain is built from TRBV4-2 and TRBJ2-2; 11 bases align to TRBD1. V lost 1 base and J lost 2; bases outside the gene matches: 3. Germline loops: CDR1 LGHNA, CDR2 YNFKEQ. The CDR3 is 17 amino acids. CDR3 region: CASSQVGQGANTGELFF. DNA of the CDR3: TGTGCCAGCAGCCAAGTCGGACAGGGGGCCAACACCGGGGAGCTGTTTTTT.

For this clone: Other DNA sequences in this specimen translate into the identical CDR3. The V call is TRBV5-1, the J call TRBJ2-1; 7 nucleotides match TRBD1. CDR3 length: 15 amino acids. The germline CDR1 and CDR2 sequences are SGHRS and YFSETQ. Trimming cost V 4 bases and J 2 bases; bases outside gene matches: 6. The CDR3 loop reads CASSIDRVAYNEQFF. The CDR3 DNA sequence: TGCGCCAGCAGCATAGACAGGGTTGCCTACAATGAGCAGTTCTTC.

This clone was found a few times. The CDR3 nucleotides are TGCGCCAGCAGCCAAGATTCTGTCAGGGGGCGGACTGAAGCTTTCTTT. This encodes CASSQDSVRGRTEAFF. V is TRBV4-1 and J is TRBJ1-1, with TRBD1 matching 8 bases. The CDR3 is 16 residues long. The trim removed 0 bases at V and 5 bases at J, leaving 8 bases unmatched. Germline V lookup: CDR1 MGHRA, CDR2 YSYEKL.

V usage is TRBV18 and J usage is TRBJ2-1; TRBD2 aligns across 9 bases. V was pared by 5 bases and J by 5 bases, with 1 base of the junction left unmatched. This CDR3 has 13 residues. Germline values: CDR1 KGHSH, CDR2 LQKENI. The CDR3 is CASSRLADNEQFF. DNA for the CDR3: TGTGCCAGCTCAAGACTAGCGGACAATGAGCAGTTCTTC.

The rearrangement uses TRBV9 and TRBJ1-3, with unresolved D. The germline CDR1 and CDR2 sequences are SGDLS and YYNGEE. The germline V and J ends were trimmed by 0 bases and 0 bases, with 7 bases remaining between them. This CDR3 has 15 residues. The CDR3 coding sequence is TGTGCCAGCAGCGTAGAGACAAGCTCTGGAAACACCATATATTTT. Its translation: CASSVETSSGNTIYF.

This sequence joins TRBV18 and TRBJ2-7; TRBD2 matches at 8 bases. The CDR3 runs to 15 residues. Per germline, CDR1 KGHSH and CDR2 LQKENI. After removal of 2 bases from V and 1 base from J, the junction contained 4 bases not matched to a gene. The CDR3 DNA sequence: TGTGCCAGCTCACCAGGGCGGGAGGTGTCCTACGAGCAGTACTTC. This gives the protein CASSPGREVSYEQYF. The whole variable domain, filled in from reference TRBV18 and TRBJ2-7, reads NAGVMQNPRHLVRRRGQEARLRCSPMKGHSHVYWYRQLPEEGLKFMVYLQKENIIDESGMPKERFSAEFPKEGPSILRIQQVVRGDSAAYFCASSPGREVSYEQYFGPGTRLTVT.

The J gene is TRBJ2-3, the V gene TRBV29-1, with 7 bases fitting TRBD2. This CDR3 contains 13 residues. Germline V gene lookup returns CDR1 SQVTM and CDR2 ANQGSEA. After removal of 7 bases from V and 0 bases from J, the junction contained 4 bases not matched to a gene. The CDR3 bases are TGCAGCGGAAAGCGGGGAAGCACAGATACGCAGTATTTT. As protein: CSGKRGSTDTQYF.